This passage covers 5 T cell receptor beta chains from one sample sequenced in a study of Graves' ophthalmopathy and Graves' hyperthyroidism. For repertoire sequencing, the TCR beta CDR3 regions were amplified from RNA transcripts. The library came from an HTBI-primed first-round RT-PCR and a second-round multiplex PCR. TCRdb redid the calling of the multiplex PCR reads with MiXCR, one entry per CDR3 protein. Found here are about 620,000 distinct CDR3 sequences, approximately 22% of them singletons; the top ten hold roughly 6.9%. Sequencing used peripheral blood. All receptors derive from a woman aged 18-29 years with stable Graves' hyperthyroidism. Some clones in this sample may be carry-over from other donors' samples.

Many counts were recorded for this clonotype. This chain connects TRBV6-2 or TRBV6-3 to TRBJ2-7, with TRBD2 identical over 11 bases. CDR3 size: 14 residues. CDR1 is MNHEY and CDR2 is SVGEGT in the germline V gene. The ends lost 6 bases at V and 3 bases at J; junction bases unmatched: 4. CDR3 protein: CASSLAGGFYEQYF. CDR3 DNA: TGTGCCAGCAGCCTAGCGGGAGGTTTCTACGAGCAGTACTTC.

The CDR3, as DNA: TGTGCCAGCAGTTCCCCGCGGACAGGGGGGGGTTATGGCTACACCTTC. Its protein product is CASSSPRTGGGYGYTF. The chain carries TRBV28 and TRBJ1-2, with 10 bases identical to TRBD1. The CDR3 length is 16 residues. Per the germline V gene, CDR1 is MDHEN and CDR2 is SYDVKM. The V and J ends lost 4 bases and 5 bases, in that order; junction bases with no gene match: 10.

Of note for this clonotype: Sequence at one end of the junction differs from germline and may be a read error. The CDR3: CSARDLRGQDTQYF. For the CDR3, the DNA is TGCAGTGCTAGAGATCTGCGGGGACAAGATACCCAGTACTTC. V usage is TRBV20-1 and J usage is TRBJ2-5, with D perhaps TRBD1 or TRBD2 (6 bases each). The germline V gene encodes CDR1 DFQATT and CDR2 SNEGSKA (reference sequence). The CDR3 is made up of 14 amino acids.

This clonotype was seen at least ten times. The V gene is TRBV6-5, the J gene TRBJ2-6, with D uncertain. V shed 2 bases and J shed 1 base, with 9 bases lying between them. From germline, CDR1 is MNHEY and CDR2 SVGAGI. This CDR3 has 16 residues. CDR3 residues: CASSYRPRSGANVLTF. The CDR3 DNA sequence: TGTGCCAGCAGTTACCGCCCCCGTTCTGGGGCCAACGTCCTGACTTTC.

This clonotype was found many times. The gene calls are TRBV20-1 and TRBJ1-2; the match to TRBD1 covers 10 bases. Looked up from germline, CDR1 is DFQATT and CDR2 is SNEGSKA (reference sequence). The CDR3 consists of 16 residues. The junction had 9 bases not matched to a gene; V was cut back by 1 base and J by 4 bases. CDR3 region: CSARVGGTGDTYGYTF. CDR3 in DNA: TGCAGTGCTAGAGTAGGGGGGACAGGGGACACCTATGGCTACACCTTC.